The present T cell receptor beta chain was sequenced within a study of T cell responses to AZD1222 COVID-19 vaccine. Profiling relied on immunoSEQ multiplex PCR, and the TCRdb table lists in-frame clones only, not all of them. Of 72,000 or so clones in the sample, around 89% are singletons; the top ten hold 28%. Germline trimming cut 1 base from V and 8 bases from J; bases unmatched to any gene: 5. The germline gives CDR1 LNHNV, CDR2 YYDKDF (reference sequence). This CDR3 is 15 amino acids long. The rearrangement joins TRBV15 to TRBJ1-4; the match to TRBD1 covers 9 bases. The specimen was peripheral blood, collected 28 days after the second AZD1222 dose. The sequence derives from an adult who received the AZD1222 COVID-19 vaccine. This chain's CDR3 is CATSRGTGDREKLFF. The CDR3 DNA reads as TGTGCCACCAGCAGAGGGACAGGGGATAGGGAAAAACTGTTTTTT.